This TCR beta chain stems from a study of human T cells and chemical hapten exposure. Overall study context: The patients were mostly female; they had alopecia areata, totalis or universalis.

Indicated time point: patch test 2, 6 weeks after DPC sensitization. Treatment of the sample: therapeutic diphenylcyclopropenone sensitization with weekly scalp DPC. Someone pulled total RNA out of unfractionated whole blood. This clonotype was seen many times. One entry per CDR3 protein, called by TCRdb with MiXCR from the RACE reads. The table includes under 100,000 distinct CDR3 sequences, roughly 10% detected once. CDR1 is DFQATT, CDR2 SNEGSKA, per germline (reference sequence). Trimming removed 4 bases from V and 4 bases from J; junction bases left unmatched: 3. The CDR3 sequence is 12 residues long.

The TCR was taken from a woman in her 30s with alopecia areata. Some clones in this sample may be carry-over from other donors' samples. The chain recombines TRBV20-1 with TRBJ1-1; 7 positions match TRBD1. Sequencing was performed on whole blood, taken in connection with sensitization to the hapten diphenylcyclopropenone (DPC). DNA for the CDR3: TGCAGTGCTATGACAGGGAGCACTGAAGCTTTCTTT. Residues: CSAMTGSTEAFF.